Presented here are 10 T cell receptor beta chains from one specimen sequenced in a study of OX40 agonist ivuxolimab in advanced cancers. The repertoire was sequenced with immunoSEQ multiplex PCR; TCRdb's copy has only in-frame clones and lacks some. The data show about 49,000 clones, around nine tenths seen once. This specimen was CD4+ or CD8+ T cells sorted from blood, taken in a trial of the OX40 agonist ivuxolimab. The receptors were sampled from an adult with an advanced solid tumor such as melanoma, head and neck, liver or kidney cancer.

The V call is TRBV10-3, the J call TRBJ2-5, with D possibly TRBD1 on 6 matching bases. The CDR3 is made up of 12 amino acids. Germline V CDR1 and CDR2: ENHRY, SYGVKD. Trimming cost V 3 bases and J 5 bases, with 7 bases left between them. This CDR3 is CAISERGETQYF. The CDR3 DNA is TGTGCCATCAGTGAAAGGGGGGAGACCCAGTACTTC.

J is TRBJ2-1 and V is TRBV11-3; possibly TRBD2 for D (5 bases). CDR1 and CDR2 from the germline V gene are SGHNT and YENEEA. The CDR3 length is 15 residues. The V end lost 0 bases, the J end lost 8 bases, and 14 bases lay between the germline ends. CDR3 sequence: CASSLEASAVHEQFF. CDR3 in DNA: TGTGCCAGCAGCTTAGAGGCGTCAGCGGTACATGAGCAGTTCTTC.

The chain employs TRBV7-2 and TRBJ1-1; D call uncertain. CDR1 and CDR2 from the germline V gene are SGHTA and FQGNSA. This CDR3 region has 13 residues. The V end lost 2 bases, the J end lost 6 bases, and 10 bases lay between the germline ends. The CDR3 nucleotides read TGTGCCAGCAGCTTATCGAGCGGGTCTGAAGCTTTCTTT. Translated: CASSLSSGSEAFF.

The chain recombines TRBV9 with TRBJ1-5; D may be TRBD1 (5 bases). Germline assignment: CDR1 SGDLS and CDR2 YYNGEE. This CDR3 has 13 residues. Trimming left V 4 bases short and J 5 bases short, with 10 bases between. CDR3 region: CASSLGPDQPQHF. CDR3 DNA sequence: TGTGCCAGCAGCTTGGGACCTGATCAGCCCCAGCATTTT.

The chain recombines TRBV7-3 with TRBJ2-2; 12 bases align to TRBD2. Germline CDR1 SGHTA, CDR2 FQGTGA. The CDR3 spans 16 residues. With 4 bases clipped from V and 6 bases from J, the junction kept 6 bases outside the gene matches. As DNA, the CDR3 is TGTGCCAGCAGCTCCGGACTAGCGGGACTTGCCGGGGAGCTGTTTTTT. Protein sequence: CASSSGLAGLAGELFF.

In DNA form, the CDR3 reads TGTGCCAGCAGCAAAGGGGTCTCCGGGGCCAACGTCCTGACTTTC. Protein product: CASSKGVSGANVLTF. This chain uses TRBV11-3 with TRBJ2-6, with D maybe TRBD1 (5 bases). This CDR3 contains 15 residues. The germline CDR1 and CDR2 sequences are SGHNT and YENEEA. V was pared by 5 bases and J by 4 bases, with 12 bases between.

This rearrangement joins TRBV19 to TRBJ2-7; no reliable D call. The ends were cut back, 9 bases at V and 4 bases at J, with 22 bases in the middle. The CDR3 sequence is 15 residues long. Germline V gives CDR1 LNHDA, CDR2 SQIVND (reference sequence). The CDR3 sequence: CASDNPARHTYEQYF. The CDR3 coding sequence is TGTGCCAGCGACAACCCCGCTCGGCATACGTACGAGCAGTACTTC.

This clone appeared a few times. The chain recombines TRBV29-1 with TRBJ2-7; possibly TRBD2 for D (6 bases). This CDR3 is 13 amino acids long. V lost 1 base and J lost 4, with 11 bases in between. Germline lookup yields CDR1 SQVTM and CDR2 ANQGSEA. The CDR3 nucleotides read TGCAGCGTTGAAGGAGCGGGTCGATACGAGCAGTACTTC. As protein: CSVEGAGRYEQYF.

The chain has TRBV27 and TRBJ2-3; D is ambiguous. CDR1 and CDR2 (germline): MNHEY, SMNVEV (reference sequence). The CDR3 is made up of 14 amino acids. V was clipped by 6 bases and J by 1 base, with 11 bases between them. Here the CDR3 DNA reads TGTGCCAGCAGCCGGCCCGAAGGCACAGATACGCAGTATTTT. This encodes CASSRPEGTDTQYF.

This sequence joins TRBV11-1 and TRBJ2-7; D may be TRBD2 (5 bases). Germline V CDR1 and CDR2: SGHAT, FQDESV (reference sequence). Between the trimmed V and J ends, which lost 5 bases and 1 base, there was a span of 9 bases. The CDR3 spans 13 residues. CDR3 in DNA: TGTGCCAGCAGCCCTCGACTATCCTACGAGCAGTACTTC. Protein sequence: CASSPRLSYEQYF. The full variable domain, completed using reference TRBV11-1 and TRBJ2-7, is EAEVAQSPRYKITEKSQAVAFWCDPISGHATLYWYRQILGQGPELLVQFQDESVVDDSQLPKDRFSAERLKGVDSTLKIQPAELGDSAMYLCASSPRLSYEQYFGPGTRLTVT.